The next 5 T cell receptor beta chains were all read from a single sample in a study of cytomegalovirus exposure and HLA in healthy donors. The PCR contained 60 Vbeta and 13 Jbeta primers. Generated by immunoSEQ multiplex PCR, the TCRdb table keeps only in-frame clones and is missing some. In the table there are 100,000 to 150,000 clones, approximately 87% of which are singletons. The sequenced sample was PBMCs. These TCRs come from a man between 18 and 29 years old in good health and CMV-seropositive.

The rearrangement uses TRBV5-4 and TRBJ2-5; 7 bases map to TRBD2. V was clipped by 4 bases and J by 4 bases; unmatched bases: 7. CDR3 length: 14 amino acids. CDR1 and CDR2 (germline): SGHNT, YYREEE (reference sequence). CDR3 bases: TGTGCCAGCAGCCAAAGCGGGATGTTAGAGACCCAGTACTTC. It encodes CASSQSGMLETQYF.

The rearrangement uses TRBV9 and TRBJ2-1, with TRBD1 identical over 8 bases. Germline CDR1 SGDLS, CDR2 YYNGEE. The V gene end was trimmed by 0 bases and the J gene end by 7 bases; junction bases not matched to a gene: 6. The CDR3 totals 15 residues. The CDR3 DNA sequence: TGTGCCAGCAGCGTAGCCCCCCGACAGGGGAATGAGCAGTTCTTC. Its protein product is CASSVAPRQGNEQFF.

The CDR3 is CASSLFDLTGSNSPLHF. The CDR3 DNA sequence: TGTGCCAGCAGTTTATTCGACTTGACAGGATCTAATTCACCCCTCCACTTT. This chain joins TRBV27 and TRBJ1-6, with D tentatively TRBD1 (6 bases). Per germline, CDR1 MNHEY and CDR2 SMNVEV (reference sequence). There are 17 residues in the CDR3. Trimming took off 1 base at V and 6 bases at J, with 16 bases between the two ends.

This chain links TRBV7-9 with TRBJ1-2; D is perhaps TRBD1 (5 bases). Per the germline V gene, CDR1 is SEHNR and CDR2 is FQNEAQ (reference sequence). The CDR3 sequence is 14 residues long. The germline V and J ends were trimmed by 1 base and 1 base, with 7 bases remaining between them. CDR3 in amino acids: CASSLGGLNYGYTF. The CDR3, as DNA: TGTGCCAGCAGCTTAGGGGGCCTTAACTATGGCTACACCTTC. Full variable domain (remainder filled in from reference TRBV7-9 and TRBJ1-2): DTGVSQNPRHKITKRGQNVTFRCDPISEHNRLYWYRQTLGQGPEFLTYFQNEAQLEKSRLLSDRFSAERPKGSFSTLEIQRTEQGDSAMYLCASSLGGLNYGYTFGSGTRLTVV.

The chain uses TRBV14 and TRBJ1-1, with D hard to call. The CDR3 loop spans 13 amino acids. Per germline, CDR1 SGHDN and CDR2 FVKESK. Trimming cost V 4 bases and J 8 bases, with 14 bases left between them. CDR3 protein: CASSLSLLREAFF. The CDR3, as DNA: TGTGCCAGCAGCCTAAGTCTCCTTCGGGAAGCTTTCTTT. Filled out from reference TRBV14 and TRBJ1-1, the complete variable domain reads EAGVTQFPSHSVIEKGQTVTLRCDPISGHDNLYWYRRVMGKEIKFLLHFVKESKQDESGMPNNRFLAERTGGTYSTLKVQPAELEDSGVYFCASSLSLLREAFFGQGTRLTVV.